This T cell receptor (beta chain) is from a study of cytomegalovirus exposure and HLA in healthy donors. Study in general: An analysis done earlier identified around 100 million unique TCR beta sequences from about 180 million T cells.

Trimming cost V 6 bases and J 8 bases; bases outside gene matches: 3. The CDR3 has 12 residues. Germline CDR1 MNHEY, CDR2 SVGAGI. General observations from the study: What a later analysis reportedly showed was that an Asian-associated ancestry cluster had fewer N-insertions than the 666-donor mean. Roughly even sequencing depth across donors was the assumption behind the presence/absence analyses. In terms of immune exposure information, only CMV serostatus was available.

Details on this clone: Its matching antigen is unknown.

The PCR contained 60 Vbeta and 13 Jbeta primers. Sequencing was performed with immunoSEQ multiplex PCR; in TCRdb, only in-frame clones are kept and a portion is missing. The sample carries about 130,000 clones, roughly 72% recorded once. The TCR comes from a male donor in good health and CMV-seronegative. Sequences were obtained from PBMCs. The chain has TRBV6-5 and TRBJ2-1; TRBD2 matches 8 bases. The CDR3 DNA sequence: TGTGCCAGCAGGGGACTAGGCCATGAGCAGTTCTTC. Translated, it gives CASRGLGHEQFF.